The 15 T cell receptor beta chains below come from one sample, sequenced in a study of OX40 agonist ivuxolimab in advanced cancers. Sequencing used immunoSEQ multiplex PCR; TCRdb keeps in-frame clones, though not all of them. The repertoire holds just over 30,000 clones, with around 87% as singletons. The specimen was CD4+ or CD8+ T cells sorted from blood, collected in a trial of the OX40 agonist ivuxolimab. The receptors originated from an adult with an advanced solid tumor such as melanoma, head and neck, liver or kidney cancer.

V gene TRBV5-1 combines with J gene TRBJ2-3; possible D gene TRBD1, 5 bases. Trimming took 0 bases from V and 7 from J, leaving 12 bases between them. This CDR3 region has 14 residues. The V gene's germline CDR1 is SGHRS and CDR2 YFSETQ. Here the CDR3 reads CASSLAQGAYTQYF. DNA for the CDR3: TGCGCCAGCAGCTTGGCCCAGGGCGCTTATACGCAGTATTTT. The variable domain in full, with the rest retrieved from reference TRBV5-1 and TRBJ2-3, is KAGVTQTPRYLIKTRGQQVTLSCSPISGHRSVSWYQQTPGQGLQFLFEYFSETQRNKGNFPGRFSGRQFSNSRSEMNVSTLELGDSALYLCASSLAQGAYTQYFGPGTRLTVL.

The genes are TRBV18 and TRBJ2-1; no clear D gene. Germline V gene lookup returns CDR1 KGHSH and CDR2 LQKENI. The CDR3 has 14 amino acids. The V gene lost 5 bases and the J gene lost 0 bases, with 8 bases spanning the gap. The CDR3 region is CASSEEVSYNEQFF. The CDR3 DNA sequence: TGTGCCAGCTCAGAGGAAGTCTCCTACAATGAGCAGTTCTTC.

V is TRBV4-1 and J is TRBJ2-5; 10 nucleotides match TRBD2. J lost 5 bases, V lost 0 bases, and 9 bases had no gene match. The CDR3 totals 17 residues. From germline, CDR1 is MGHRA and CDR2 YSYEKL. The CDR3 here is CASSQDGLAGARETQYF. The CDR3 DNA is TGCGCCAGCAGCCAAGATGGGCTAGCGGGAGCGCGGGAGACCCAGTACTTC.

The gene calls are TRBV19 and TRBJ2-1; D is possibly TRBD1 (6 bases). Trimming removed 10 bases from V and 5 bases from J, with 21 bases in between. Germline V gene data show CDR1 as LNHDA and CDR2 as SQIVND (reference sequence). The CDR3 loop spans 15 amino acids. The CDR3, as DNA: TGTGCCACCAACCCTAGGCAGACAGGCCACAATGAGCAGTTCTTC. Translating gives CATNPRQTGHNEQFF.

V is TRBV25-1 and J is TRBJ1-6; 10 nucleotides agree with TRBD1. This CDR3 is built from 14 residues. Germline lookup yields CDR1 MGHDK and CDR2 SYGVNS. The V gene end was trimmed by 3 bases and the J gene end by 7 bases; junction bases not matched to a gene: 0. The CDR3 DNA sequence: TGTGCCAGCAGTGAGACAGGGGGCAATTCACCCCTCCACTTT. Translating gives CASSETGGNSPLHF.

The chain is built from TRBV5-1 and TRBJ2-7, with D possibly being TRBD1 (5 bases). Germline assignment: CDR1 SGHRS and CDR2 YFSETQ. CDR3 length equals 14 residues. Trimming removed 3 bases from V and 5 bases from J, with 15 bases in between. CDR3 sequence: CASSSQGIANEQYF. The CDR3 region has the DNA TGCGCCAGCAGCTCCCAGGGTATAGCAAACGAGCAGTACTTC.

The V and J genes are TRBV5-1 and TRBJ2-5, with 7 bases matching TRBD1. V gave up 2 bases and J gave up 3 bases; unmatched junction bases: 1. Germline V gene data show CDR1 as SGHRS and CDR2 as YFSETQ. The CDR3 sequence is 13 residues long. DNA of the CDR3: TGCGCCAGCAGCTTCGGGACAGAAGAGACCCAGTACTTC. Protein: CASSFGTEETQYF.

The chain employs TRBV14 and TRBJ2-2; 9 bases are a match to TRBD1. V lost 4 bases and J lost 5; bases outside the gene matches: 2. The CDR3 totals 14 residues. Germline values: CDR1 SGHDN, CDR2 FVKESK. The CDR3: CASSRTGVTGELFF. The CDR3 DNA reads TGTGCCAGCAGCCGGACAGGGGTTACCGGGGAGCTGTTTTTT.

The CDR3 sequence: CASSFSGASWAGELFF. The CDR3 bases are TGTGCCAGCAGTTTTTCGGGGGCGAGTTGGGCCGGGGAGCTGTTTTTT. The chain uses TRBV27 and TRBJ2-2; D may match TRBD1 or TRBD2 (6 bases each). V was shortened by 3 bases and J by 6 bases, with 17 bases between the two germline ends. Germline-derived CDR1 and CDR2 are MNHEY and SMNVEV (reference sequence). The CDR3 length is 16 residues.

This sequence joins TRBV5-1 and TRBJ2-2; D is unresolved. Trimming left V 2 bases short and J 1 base short, with 9 bases between. This CDR3 spans 15 amino acids. Germline V lookup: CDR1 SGHRS, CDR2 YFSETQ. CDR3 region: CASSFGQENTGELFF. The DNA of the CDR3 is TGCGCCAGCAGCTTTGGGCAGGAGAACACCGGGGAGCTGTTTTTT.

This sequence joins TRBV25-1 and TRBJ1-4, with D unclear. This CDR3 comprises 14 residues. The V end was cut by 3 bases, the J end by 10 bases, with 15 bases between. Germline CDR1 and CDR2: MGHDK and SYGVNS. CDR3 sequence: CASSEGSFPGKLFF. The CDR3 DNA is TGTGCCAGCAGTGAGGGATCTTTTCCCGGAAAACTGTTTTTT.

The genes are TRBV10-3 and TRBJ2-7; TRBD1 might be the D (6 bases). The germline V and J ends were trimmed by 6 bases and 6 bases, with 12 bases remaining between them. The germline CDR1 and CDR2 sequences are ENHRY and SYGVKD. The CDR3 extends over 12 amino acids. Written as DNA, the CDR3 is TGTGCCATCAGCCCATTCAGGGGCGAGCAGTACTTC. Translation: CAISPFRGEQYF.

This sequence joins TRBV5-1 and TRBJ2-7; D could derive from TRBD1 or TRBD2 (6 bases each). V was cut by 1 base and J by 5 bases, with 13 bases left in between. The CDR3 runs 14 residues. Germline CDR1 reads SGHRS; CDR2 reads YFSETQ. CDR3 nucleotides: TGCGCCAGCAGCTTGCAAAGGGGGGTCGACGAGCAGTACTTC. Amino acid sequence: CASSLQRGVDEQYF. The variable domain in full, completed from reference TRBV5-1 and TRBJ2-7, reads KAGVTQTPRYLIKTRGQQVTLSCSPISGHRSVSWYQQTPGQGLQFLFEYFSETQRNKGNFPGRFSGRQFSNSRSEMNVSTLELGDSALYLCASSLQRGVDEQYFGPGTRLTVT.

The table lists this clone with a count of one. The chain joins TRBV5-1 to TRBJ2-1, with D possibly matching TRBD2 (6 bases). Germline V CDR1 and CDR2: SGHRS, YFSETQ. Trimming pared 2 bases from V and 7 bases from J, leaving 10 bases between. This CDR3 has 13 residues. CDR3 sequence: CASSLGAGNEQFF. CDR3 nucleotide sequence: TGCGCCAGCAGCTTAGGGGCGGGAAATGAGCAGTTCTTC.

This clone is labeled as medium-sized. The chain employs TRBV25-1 and TRBJ2-2; D is unclear. Germline-derived CDR1 and CDR2 are MGHDK and SYGVNS. V lost 1 base to trimming and J lost 7 bases, with 4 bases between them. CDR3 length equals 12 residues. The CDR3 protein is CASSESNGELFF. The CDR3 coding sequence is TGTGCCAGCAGTGAATCGAACGGGGAGCTGTTTTTT.